Presented here are 20 T cell receptor beta chains from one specimen sequenced in a study of blood T cell repertoires in COVID-19. The assay was immunoSEQ multiplex PCR, and TCRdb's table has in-frame clones only and misses some. The data contain about 110,000 clones, 60% to 80% of them seen just once; the ten biggest clones take up 0.75% to 1%. Sequencing was performed on peripheral blood. Receptor source: a human donor with acute or convalescent COVID-19. The donor label of this sample is uncertain.

This chain's CDR3 is CASSLDPTGGIYEQYF. The CDR3 bases are TGTGCCAGCAGCTTGGACCCGACAGGGGGGATCTACGAGCAGTACTTC. V gene TRBV5-8 combines with J gene TRBJ2-7, with 9 bases aligning to TRBD1. The CDR3 loop spans 16 amino acids. The V and J ends lost 0 bases and 3 bases, in that order; junction bases with no gene match: 7. CDR1 is SGHTS and CDR2 is YDEGEE in the germline V gene.

This clone occurred a few times. The V call is TRBV5-1, the J call TRBJ1-5, with D possibly being TRBD1 (5 bases). V was trimmed by 4 bases and J by 1 base, leaving 18 bases between them. The CDR3 totals 17 residues. Germline V CDR1 and CDR2: SGHRS, YFSETQ. The chain's CDR3 is CASSVGARVSSNQPQHF. Here the CDR3 DNA reads TGCGCCAGCAGCGTTGGGGCCAGGGTATCAAGCAATCAGCCCCAGCATTTT.

The chain joins TRBV28 to TRBJ1-1; 8 nucleotides match TRBD1. CDR3 length equals 14 residues. After removal of 5 bases from V and 6 bases from J, the junction contained 8 bases not matched to a gene. Germline V gene data show CDR1 as MDHEN and CDR2 as SYDVKM. The DNA of the CDR3 is TGTGCCAGCAGTCCTTGGACAGGGATACCTGAAGCTTTCTTT. The encoded protein is CASSPWTGIPEAFF.

This chain joins TRBV12-5 and TRBJ2-1; no clear D gene. Germline-derived CDR1 and CDR2 are LGHNT and FRNRAP. The CDR3 length is 14 residues. V was shortened by 0 bases and J by 3 bases, with 6 bases between the two germline ends. This CDR3 is CASGLVRVYNEQFF. DNA for the CDR3: TGTGCTAGTGGTTTGGTACGAGTCTACAATGAGCAGTTCTTC.

The chain uses TRBV25-1 and TRBJ2-5, with 15 bases identical to TRBD2. The CDR3 contains 15 residues. With 4 bases clipped from V and 6 bases from J, the junction kept 3 bases outside the gene matches. The germline V gene has CDR1 MGHDK and CDR2 SYGVNS. CDR3 coding DNA: TGTGCCAGCAGTGGGGGGACTAGCGGGGGGCAGACCCAGTACTTC. It codes for CASSGGTSGGQTQYF.

This chain uses TRBV21-1 with TRBJ1-1; the table's D call, TRBD1, was not checked against the DNA. TRBV21-1 has pseudogene status. CDR3 length: 15 amino acids. Here the CDR3 reads CASIPGQGLNTEAFF. CDR3 nucleotide sequence: TGTGCCAGCATCCCGGGACAGGGATTGAACACTGAAGCTTTCTTT.

A single count supports this clone. The chain carries TRBV30 and TRBJ1-5; 7 bases agree with TRBD1. The CDR3 covers 16 residues. V trimming: 2 bases; J trimming: 0 bases; junction bases outside the gene matches: 7. Germline V gene sequence: CDR1 GTSNPN, CDR2 SVGIG (reference sequence). The CDR3 nucleotides are TGTGCCTGGAGTACGGGGACAGTAGGTAGCAATCAGCCCCAGCATTTT. Its translation: CAWSTGTVGSNQPQHF.

This clone has just a few counts. The genes are TRBV7-2 and TRBJ2-7; D possibly corresponds to TRBD1 (6 bases). Trimming took 2 bases from V and 0 from J, leaving 11 bases between them. CDR1 SGHTA and CDR2 FQGNSA come from the germline V gene. The CDR3 loop spans 15 amino acids. This CDR3 is CASSLTGTGSYEQYF. CDR3 nucleotide sequence: TGTGCCAGCAGCTTAACAGGGACGGGCTCCTACGAGCAGTACTTC.

In this sample, this clone turned up once. The rearrangement links TRBV7-2 to TRBJ2-7, with 7 bases that match TRBD2. The V segment lost 5 bases and the J segment 4 bases; nucleotides outside the gene matches: 11. CDR3 length equals 15 residues. Per germline, CDR1 SGHTA and CDR2 FQGNSA. The CDR3 sequence is CASSPRLASSYEQYF. In nucleotides, the CDR3 is TGTGCCAGCAGCCCAAGACTAGCATCTTCATACGAGCAGTACTTC.

This clone showed up just a few times. The CDR3, as DNA: TGTGCCAGCAGCTTAGGCAGGGGGAAACAAGAGACCCAGTACTTC. Translated: CASSLGRGKQETQYF. The rearrangement joins TRBV7-3 to TRBJ2-5; 7 bases match TRBD1. From germline, CDR1 is SGHTA and CDR2 FQGTGA. The CDR3 consists of 15 residues. J was trimmed by 2 bases and V by 2 bases; bases with no gene match: 5.

This CDR3 reads CARSASGGPSIQYF. The CDR3 bases are TGTGCCAGGTCGGCTAGCGGGGGCCCCAGCATTCAGTACTTC. The rearrangement links TRBV2 to TRBJ2-4, with 10 bases that match TRBD2. Germline CDR1 is SNHLY and CDR2 is FYNNEI. The CDR3 covers 14 residues. V lost 9 bases and J lost 9; bases outside the gene matches: 11.

The V gene is TRBV9, the J gene TRBJ1-4, with 7 bases fitting TRBD1. Germline V CDR1 and CDR2: SGDLS, YYNGEE. The CDR3 covers 15 residues. V was clipped by 0 bases and J by 8 bases; unmatched bases: 7. This CDR3 reads CASSVGSGTAEKLFF. Written as DNA, the CDR3 is TGTGCCAGCAGCGTAGGTTCGGGGACAGCAGAAAAACTGTTTTTT.

V usage is TRBV28 and J usage is TRBJ2-3; D gene unclear. The CDR3 covers 13 residues. The V gene's germline CDR1 is MDHEN and CDR2 SYDVKM. The V end was cut by 7 bases, the J end by 6 bases, with 14 bases between. This CDR3 reads CASTRSELDTQYF. In nucleotides, the CDR3 is TGTGCCAGCACGCGTTCCGAATTGGATACGCAGTATTTT.

V usage is TRBV7-9 and J usage is TRBJ2-1; 9 nucleotides agree with TRBD2. Germline values: CDR1 SEHNR, CDR2 FQNEAQ (reference sequence). The CDR3 extends over 14 amino acids. V trimming: 7 bases; J trimming: 6 bases; junction bases outside the gene matches: 7. CDR3 in DNA: TGTGCCAGCATACTGCTAGCGGGGACCAATGAGCAGTTCTTC. Translating gives CASILLAGTNEQFF. Filled out from reference TRBV7-9 and TRBJ2-1, the complete variable domain reads DTGVSQNPRHKITKRGQNVTFRCDPISEHNRLYWYRQTLGQGPEFLTYFQNEAQLEKSRLLSDRFSAERPKGSFSTLEIQRTEQGDSAMYLCASILLAGTNEQFFGPGTRLTVL.

The rearrangement uses TRBV29-1 and TRBJ1-2, with 8 bases fitting TRBD1. Losses at the gene ends were 4 bases for V and 4 bases for J; bases not matched to a gene: 8. The germline V gene encodes CDR1 SQVTM and CDR2 ANQGSEA. The CDR3 is made up of 14 amino acids. The CDR3: CSVGTGLQSYGYTF. In nucleotides, the CDR3 is TGCAGCGTTGGGACAGGGCTGCAGAGCTATGGCTACACCTTC.

V is TRBV19 and J is TRBJ1-3; 9 bases match TRBD1. The CDR3 runs 15 residues. Germline V gives CDR1 LNHDA, CDR2 SQIVND (reference sequence). With 5 bases clipped from V and 4 bases from J, the junction kept 6 bases outside the gene matches. The CDR3 DNA reads as TGTGCCAGTAGTCCGGACAGGGGAGGCGGAAACACCATATATTTT. Amino acid sequence: CASSPDRGGGNTIYF.

This chain connects TRBV30 to TRBJ2-5; 9 nucleotides match TRBD2. The J segment lost 1 base and the V segment lost 5 bases, leaving 2 bases of the junction unmatched. Germline V gene lookup returns CDR1 GTSNPN and CDR2 SVGIG (reference sequence). CDR3 length: 13 residues. The CDR3 sequence is CAWASGVQETQYF. For the CDR3, the DNA is TGTGCCTGGGCTAGCGGGGTCCAAGAGACCCAGTACTTC.

V gene TRBV5-1 combines with J gene TRBJ2-3, with 14 bases aligning to TRBD2. The V gene's germline CDR1 is SGHRS and CDR2 YFSETQ. The J segment lost 2 bases and the V segment lost 5 bases, leaving 10 bases of the junction unmatched. The CDR3 sequence is 18 residues long. This CDR3 is CASRSTSGGALPTDTQYF. The CDR3, as DNA: TGCGCCAGCAGGTCGACTAGCGGGGGGGCACTTCCCACAGATACGCAGTATTTT.

The V gene is TRBV6-1, the J gene TRBJ1-1; D possibly corresponds to TRBD1 (5 bases). The CDR3 has 14 residues. CDR1 and CDR2 (germline): MNHNS, SASEGT. Trimming pared 2 bases from V and 0 bases from J, leaving 7 bases between. The CDR3 region is CASSEPGLNTEAFF. The CDR3 nucleotides read TGTGCCAGCAGTGAACCAGGGCTGAACACTGAAGCTTTCTTT.

A few counts support this clone. In nucleotides, the CDR3 is TGTGCCAGCAGCCAGGGCGTCAGGGGTACGCCCCAGCATTTT. This sequence encodes CASSQGVRGTPQHF. This chain joins TRBV3-1 (or the pseudogene TRBV3-2) and TRBJ1-5; D perhaps matches TRBD1 (6 bases). The V gene's germline CDR1 is LGHDT and CDR2 YNNKEL (reference sequence). The CDR3 totals 14 residues. Trimming took 3 bases from V and 9 from J, leaving 15 bases between them.